Presented here are 21 T cell receptor beta chains from one specimen sequenced in a study of regulatory T cells in long-lasting Graves disease. Time point denoted: newly diagnosed GD, antithyroid drugs for less than 3 months. PBMC-derived RNA was used for the TCR library. Sequencing libraries for TCR beta were prepared with iRepertoire HTBI primers and Arm-PCR of CDR3 regions. TCRdb re-called the multiplex PCR reads through MiXCR, storing one row per CDR3 protein. The data show 200,000 to 250,000 distinct CDR3 sequences, 20% to 25% seen once. This sample comprised peripheral blood mononuclear cells (PBMCs), obtained at new diagnosis, from a patient treated with antithyroid drugs. The receptors were sampled from a female donor with Graves disease.

At least ten counts were recorded for this clonotype. The chain combines TRBV20-1 with TRBJ2-1; D possibly corresponds to TRBD1 (6 bases). This CDR3 contains 14 residues. V lost 6 bases and J 0 bases, leaving 12 bases between the germline ends. CDR1 is DFQATT and CDR2 is SNEGSKA in the germline V gene (reference sequence). The CDR3 loop is CSAPGTSSYNEQFF. CDR3 DNA: TGCAGTGCACCCGGGACAAGCTCCTACAATGAGCAGTTCTTC.

V gene TRBV4-3 combines with J gene TRBJ2-3, with a tentative D call TRBD2 (6 bases). This CDR3 region has 12 residues. V lost 8 bases and J lost 6, with 12 bases in between. Germline CDR1 reads LGHNA; CDR2 reads YSLEER. CDR3 residues: CASSRAGDTQYF. For the CDR3, the DNA is TGCGCCAGCTCCAGAGCGGGCGATACGCAGTATTTT.

This sequence joins TRBV6-1 and TRBJ1-5, with D unresolved. The CDR3 sequence is 13 residues long. CDR1 and CDR2 (germline): MNHNS, SASEGT. The germline V and J ends were trimmed by 5 bases and 9 bases, with 14 bases remaining between them. The CDR3 coding sequence is TGTGCCAGCAGTCAGGACCTCAGTCGGCCCCAGCATTTT. Translating gives CASSQDLSRPQHF.

This clonotype was observed many times. The chain recombines TRBV2 with TRBJ2-7; 10 positions match TRBD1. Germline loops: CDR1 SNHLY, CDR2 FYNNEI. V shed 5 bases, J shed 5 bases, and the junction held 9 bases outside the gene matches. CDR3 size: 15 residues. CDR3 residues: CASSKQGQGNDEQYF. DNA of the CDR3: TGTGCCAGCAGTAAACAGGGACAGGGGAACGACGAGCAGTACTTC. The variable domain in full, with the rest retrieved from reference TRBV2 and TRBJ2-7, is EPEVTQTPSHQVTQMGQEVILRCVPISNHLYFYWYRQILGQKVEFLVSFYNNEISEKSEIFDDQFSVERPDGSNFTLKIRSTKLEDSAMYFCASSKQGQGNDEQYFGPGTRLTVT.

There are many counts of this clonotype. This chain's CDR3 is CSGNKGAVSTEAFF. The CDR3 coding sequence is TGCAGCGGGAATAAGGGGGCAGTTAGCACTGAAGCTTTCTTT. V is TRBV29-1 and J is TRBJ1-1; 7 bases are a match to TRBD1. This CDR3 contains 14 residues. The germline gives CDR1 SQVTM, CDR2 ANQGSEA. V lost 7 bases, J lost 4 bases, and 12 bases stayed unmatched. Looking up the rest from reference TRBV29-1 and TRBJ1-1 gives the full variable domain: SAVISQKPSRDICQRGTSLTIQCQVDSQVTMMFWYRQQPGQSLTLIATANQGSEATYESGFVIDKFPISRPNLTFSTLTVSNMSPEDSSIYLCSGNKGAVSTEAFFGQGTRLTVV.

This chain connects TRBV7-8 to TRBJ2-7; D ambiguous. The CDR3 is 12 amino acids. Germline CDR1 SGHVS, CDR2 FQNEAQ. Trimming shortened V by 5 bases and J by 2 bases, and 7 bases separated the two germline ends. The CDR3 DNA is TGTGCCAGCAGCCGAACCCCCTACGAGCAGTACTTC. Protein: CASSRTPYEQYF.

This clonotype was seen a few times. A single base is all that separates this from a far larger clone, so a read error is likely. The chain couples TRBV6-1 to TRBJ2-7; no clear D gene. There are 13 residues in the CDR3. Germline V gene data show CDR1 as MNHNS and CDR2 as SASEGT. V lost 8 bases to trimming and J lost 5 bases, with 16 bases between them. The CDR3 spells CASPPNPGHEQYF. DNA of the CDR3: TGTGCCAGCCCTCCGAACCCAGGACACGAGCAGTACTTC.

Comment on this clonotype: This may be a read error: a much more frequent sequence differs by one nucleotide. The chain has TRBV7-9 and TRBJ2-1; D possibly uses TRBD1 or TRBD2 (5 bases each). Germline CDR1 SEHNR, CDR2 FQNEAQ (reference sequence). CDR3 length equals 15 residues. V was cut by 5 bases and J by 8 bases, with 19 bases left in between. Here the CDR3 DNA reads TGTGCCAGCAGCCCAGTCCGGGACCACACGCATGAGCAGTTCTTC. This codes for CASSPVRDHTHEQFF.

In this sample, this clonotype turned up many times. The V call is TRBV18, the J call TRBJ2-2, with 7 bases lining up with TRBD2. Unmatched junction bases numbered 9, after V lost 1 base and J lost 4 bases. The CDR3 length is 17 residues. CDR1 is KGHSH and CDR2 is LQKENI in the germline V gene. Here the CDR3 DNA reads TGTGCCAGCTCACCACAGTGGCGCGGGAGTAGCACCGGGGAGCTGTTTTTT. Its translation: CASSPQWRGSSTGELFF.

At least ten counts were recorded for this clonotype. This chain connects TRBV7-9 to TRBJ2-5, with TRBD2 matching over 9 bases. CDR3 length: 17 amino acids. V trimming: 5 bases; J trimming: 3 bases; junction bases outside the gene matches: 13. Germline values: CDR1 SEHNR, CDR2 FQNEAQ (reference sequence). The CDR3 loop reads CASSPFEAGGLKETQYF. The CDR3, as DNA: TGTGCCAGCAGCCCCTTTGAAGCGGGGGGACTAAAAGAGACCCAGTACTTC.

At least ten counts were recorded for this clonotype. V gene TRBV10-3 combines with J gene TRBJ2-1; perhaps TRBD2 as D (5 bases). Trimming stripped 2 bases from V and 0 bases from J, with 8 bases between. The CDR3 extends over 15 amino acids. Germline V gene data show CDR1 as ENHRY and CDR2 as SYGVKD. Here the CDR3 reads CAISEGLRSYNEQFF. CDR3 coding DNA: TGTGCCATCAGTGAGGGACTCCGCTCCTACAATGAGCAGTTCTTC.

This chain uses TRBV6-2 or TRBV6-3 with TRBJ2-1; 9 nucleotides agree with TRBD2. The CDR3 consists of 15 residues. Germline CDR1 MNHEY, CDR2 SVGEGT. The junction had 4 bases not matched to a gene; V was cut back by 0 bases and J by 7 bases. CDR3 amino acids: CASSYSRGGRNEQFF. For the CDR3, the DNA is TGTGCCAGCAGTTACTCGCGGGGGGGCAGAAATGAGCAGTTCTTC.

This clonotype has ten or more counts. CDR3 sequence: CASSLAPYNYGYTF. CDR3 DNA sequence: TGTGCCAGCAGCTTGGCGCCATATAACTATGGCTACACCTTC. J is TRBJ1-2 and V is TRBV5-8; no definite D call. V was shortened by 0 bases and J by 1 base, with 7 bases between the two germline ends. This CDR3 has 14 amino acids. Germline CDR1 SGHTS, CDR2 YDEGEE.

This clonotype appeared many times. The chain joins TRBV7-9 to TRBJ1-4, with 7 bases fitting TRBD1. V trimming: 2 bases; J trimming: 4 bases; junction bases outside the gene matches: 4. The CDR3 totals 15 residues. Looked up from germline, CDR1 is SEHNR and CDR2 is FQNEAQ (reference sequence). CDR3 region: CASSLSGDSNEKLFF. As DNA, the CDR3 is TGTGCCAGCAGCTTATCCGGGGACAGTAATGAAAAACTGTTTTTT.

This clonotype was found many times. The chain has TRBV2 and TRBJ2-1; maybe TRBD2 (6 bases). From germline, CDR1 is SNHLY and CDR2 FYNNEI. V was pared by 4 bases and J by 12 bases, with 16 bases between. The CDR3 sequence is 13 residues long. In DNA form, the CDR3 reads TGTGCCAGCAGTGCAGGACTACAAATGAGGCAGTTCTTC. This translates into CASSAGLQMRQFF.

The chain is built from TRBV19 and TRBJ1-5; TRBD1 aligns across 11 bases. The CDR3 spans 16 residues. The germline CDR1 and CDR2 sequences are LNHDA and SQIVND (reference sequence). Trimming removed 6 bases from V and 3 bases from J; junction bases left unmatched: 7. The CDR3: CASSPRTGGYNQPQHF. CDR3 nucleotide sequence: TGTGCCAGTAGCCCGCGGACAGGGGGCTACAATCAGCCCCAGCATTTT. Based on the CDR3 plus reference TRBV19 and TRBJ1-5, the full variable domain is DGGITQSPKYLFRKEGQNVTLSCEQNLNHDAMYWYRQDPGQGLRLIYYSQIVNDFQKGDIAEGYSVSREKKESFPLTVTSAQKNPTAFYLCASSPRTGGYNQPQHFGDGTRLSIL.

The sample holds many counts of this clonotype. The chain carries TRBV7-3 and TRBJ2-1; 7 nucleotides agree with TRBD1. V lost 5 bases and J lost 8; bases outside the gene matches: 12. In germline, CDR1 is SGHTA, CDR2 FQGTGA. The CDR3 contains 15 residues. In nucleotides, the CDR3 is TGTGCCAGCAGCCAAGAAGGGGGCCCCTTCGATGAGCAGTTCTTC. It codes for CASSQEGGPFDEQFF.

This clonotype was counted many times. This CDR3 is CASSLFGVPEAFF. As DNA, the CDR3 is TGTGCCAGCAGCTTGTTCGGGGTACCTGAAGCTTTCTTT. The V and J genes are TRBV5-6 and TRBJ1-1; D not certain. CDR1 is SGHDT and CDR2 is YYEEEE in the germline V gene. This CDR3 has 13 amino acids. Between the trimmed V and J ends, which lost 1 base and 6 bases, there was a span of 10 bases.

This clonotype was observed at least ten times. The CDR3 reads CASSQDPGSRYGYTF. In nucleotides, the CDR3 is TGTGCCAGCAGCCAAGATCCTGGATCTCGGTATGGCTACACCTTC. The chain is built from TRBV3-1 and TRBJ1-2; no firm D call. CDR1 is LGHDT, CDR2 YNNKEL, per germline (reference sequence). The CDR3 runs to 15 residues. V lost 0 bases, J lost 5 bases, and 13 bases lay in between.

This clonotype was recorded at least ten times. CDR3 bases: TGTGCCAGCAGCCAAGAGTCACATCCTTTAGAGACCCAGTACTTC. This gives the protein CASSQESHPLETQYF. The V call is TRBV3-1, the J call TRBJ2-5, with D hard to call. This CDR3 contains 15 residues. Germline CDR1 LGHDT, CDR2 YNNKEL (reference sequence). V shed 0 bases and J shed 4 bases, with 12 bases lying between them.

The V call is TRBV7-2, the J call TRBJ2-1, with D unresolved. The CDR3 has 18 residues. V was clipped by 1 base and J by 13 bases, with 29 bases between them. From germline, CDR1 is SGHTA and CDR2 FQGNSA. CDR3: CASSLGRQKPILQETQFF. The CDR3, as DNA: TGTGCCAGCAGCTTAGGCCGCCAGAAACCGATACTCCAAGAGACCCAGTTCTTC.